The TCR beta chain under discussion was sequenced for a study of fetal regulatory T cell absence and autoimmunity. Here immunoSEQ multiplex PCR was the method, and the copy in TCRdb shows in-frame clones only, minus some. There are 85,000 to 100,000 clones in the sample; less than 80% occur only once, and about 2.1% lies in the top ten. V was trimmed by 0 bases and J by 1 base, leaving 5 bases between them. The CDR3 consists of 14 residues. Germline CDR1 is LNHNV and CDR2 is YYDKDF (reference sequence). The chain joins TRBV15 to TRBJ2-3; D is perhaps TRBD1 (5 bases). The receptor was derived from a male donor with IPEX syndrome. The sample was pancreas tissue. The CDR3 nucleotides read TGTGCCACCAGCAGAGACAGGGGCACAGATACGCAGTATTTT. Translation: CATSRDRGTDTQYF.